These 10 T cell receptor beta chains were sequenced from one sample in a study of T cells in Graves' hyperthyroidism and ophthalmopathy. RNA transcripts yielded amplified TCR beta CDR3 regions. The HTBI set primed first-round TCR CDR3 RT-PCR. Each CDR3 protein gets one entry after TCRdb re-called the multiplex PCR reads with MiXCR. The table shows about 420,000 distinct CDR3 sequences, with 15% to 19% occurring only once. The source material was blood. The receptors were gathered from a woman aged 18-29 years with Graves' hyperthyroidism.

This clonotype was counted many times. The gene calls are TRBV7-2 and TRBJ1-1; D may be TRBD1 (5 bases). The CDR3 is 14 residues long. With 1 base removed from V and 5 bases from J, the gap between germline ends came to 11 bases. From germline, CDR1 is SGHTA and CDR2 FQGNSA. CDR3 amino acids: CASSLEWGITEAFF. CDR3 nucleotides: TGTGCCAGCAGCTTAGAGTGGGGGATAACTGAAGCTTTCTTT.

This clonotype has at least ten counts. This chain joins TRBV12-3 or TRBV12-4 and TRBJ1-5; D ambiguous. The V and J ends lost 1 base and 3 bases respectively, with 10 bases between them. The length of the CDR3 is 15 residues. The CDR3 is CASSLDQAFNQPQHF. DNA for the CDR3: TGTGCCAGCAGTTTAGACCAGGCTTTCAATCAGCCCCAGCATTTT.

This clonotype was seen at least ten times. The J gene is TRBJ2-1, the V gene TRBV7-3; 15 bases line up with TRBD2. V lost 5 bases, J lost 4 bases, and 6 bases stayed unmatched. This CDR3 region has 17 residues. CDR1 is SGHTA and CDR2 is FQGTGA in the germline V gene. CDR3: CASSPGLAGGPYNEQFF. CDR3 nucleotides: TGTGCCAGCAGCCCAGGACTAGCGGGGGGGCCTTACAATGAGCAGTTCTTC.

This clonotype was detected only a few times. The chain combines TRBV12-5 with TRBJ1-3; D remains ambiguous. Germline values: CDR1 LGHNT, CDR2 FRNRAP. V was pared by 2 bases and J by 0 bases, with 5 bases between. CDR3 length: 14 residues. CDR3 protein: CASGLTASGNTIYF. In nucleotides, the CDR3 is TGTGCTAGTGGTTTGACTGCCTCTGGAAACACCATATATTTT.

This sequence joins TRBV27 and TRBJ1-2; D is undetermined. This CDR3 has 13 residues. CDR1 and CDR2 from the germline V gene are MNHEY and SMNVEV (reference sequence). V lost 5 bases and J 8 bases, leaving 15 bases between the germline ends. The CDR3 DNA reads TGTGCCAGCAGTCCCCGCCAGGTTGGGGGCTACACCTTC. Encoded protein: CASSPRQVGGYTF.

This clonotype has at least ten counts. This sequence joins TRBV5-5 and TRBJ2-5; the D gene could be TRBD1 or TRBD2 (5 bases each). The germline gives CDR1 SGHKS, CDR2 YYEKEE (reference sequence). With 4 bases removed from V and 4 bases from J, the gap between germline ends came to 14 bases. The CDR3 has 14 amino acids. CDR3 loop: CASSVGTRRETQYF. Written as DNA, the CDR3 is TGTGCCAGCAGCGTAGGGACCCGCCGAGAGACCCAGTACTTC.

This clonotype was observed many times. The chain links TRBV6-5 to TRBJ1-5; tentative D call: TRBD1 (6 bases). Trimming stripped 0 bases from V and 2 bases from J, with 14 bases between. The CDR3 is made up of 17 amino acids. Germline CDR1 reads MNHEY; CDR2 reads SVGAGI. CDR3 nucleotides: TGTGCCAGCAGTTACTCGAATGGGCCAGGGGGCAATCAGCCCCAGCATTTT. Amino acid sequence: CASSYSNGPGGNQPQHF.

The table lists this clonotype with a count of one. The chain uses TRBV20-1 and TRBJ2-3; 9 nucleotides agree with TRBD2. The CDR3 runs 16 residues. CDR1 and CDR2 (germline): DFQATT, SNEGSKA (reference sequence). V gave up 0 bases and J gave up 3 bases; unmatched junction bases: 7. This chain's CDR3 is CSARDRRGGHTDTQYF. In DNA, the CDR3 is TGCAGTGCTAGAGATCGGCGGGGGGGCCATACAGATACGCAGTATTTT.

There are many counts of this clonotype. V is TRBV29-1 and J is TRBJ2-3; D may be TRBD2 (6 bases). The germline V gene has CDR1 SQVTM and CDR2 ANQGSEA. V was shortened by 6 bases and J by 2 bases, with 12 bases between the two germline ends. The CDR3 spans 13 residues. The CDR3 nucleotides are TGCAGCGTGGGGGGTGGACACACAGATACGCAGTATTTT. Its translation is CSVGGGHTDTQYF.

The sample holds many counts of this clonotype. The chain has TRBV5-1 and TRBJ1-1, with D perhaps matching TRBD1 (5 bases). V lost 0 bases to trimming and J lost 4 bases, with 13 bases between them. CDR1 is SGHRS and CDR2 is YFSETQ in the germline V gene. This CDR3 region has 15 residues. CDR3 amino acids: CASSLDLSGGTEAFF. The DNA for the CDR3 is TGCGCCAGCAGCTTGGATCTATCGGGGGGCACTGAAGCTTTCTTT.